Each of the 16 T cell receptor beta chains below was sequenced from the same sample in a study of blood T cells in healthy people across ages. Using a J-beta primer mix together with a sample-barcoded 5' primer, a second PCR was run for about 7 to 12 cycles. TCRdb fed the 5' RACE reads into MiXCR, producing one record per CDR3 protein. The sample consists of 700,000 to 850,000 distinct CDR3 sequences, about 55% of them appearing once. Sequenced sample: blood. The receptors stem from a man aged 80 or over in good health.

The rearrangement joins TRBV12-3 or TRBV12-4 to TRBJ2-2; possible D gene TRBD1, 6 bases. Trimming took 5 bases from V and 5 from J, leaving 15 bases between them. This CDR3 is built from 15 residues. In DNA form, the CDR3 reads TGTGCCAGCAGTGCGTCGTCACAGGGTACCGGGGAGCTGTTTTTT. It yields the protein CASSASSQGTGELFF.

The CDR3 reads CASSPSSGRADEQFF. The CDR3 bases are TGTGCCAGCAGTCCGTCTAGCGGGAGGGCCGATGAGCAGTTCTTC. This sequence joins TRBV7-9 and TRBJ2-1; 12 bases are a match to TRBD2. This CDR3 is built from 15 residues. CDR1 is SEHNR, CDR2 FQNEAQ, per germline (reference sequence). The V segment lost 6 bases and the J segment 8 bases; nucleotides outside the gene matches: 8.

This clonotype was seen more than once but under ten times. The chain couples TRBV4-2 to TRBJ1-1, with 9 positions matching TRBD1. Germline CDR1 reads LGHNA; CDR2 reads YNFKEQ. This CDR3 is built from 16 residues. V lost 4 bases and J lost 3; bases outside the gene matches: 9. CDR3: CASSRGTGKEDTEAFF. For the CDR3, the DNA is TGTGCCAGCAGCCGGGGGACAGGGAAGGAAGACACTGAAGCTTTCTTT.

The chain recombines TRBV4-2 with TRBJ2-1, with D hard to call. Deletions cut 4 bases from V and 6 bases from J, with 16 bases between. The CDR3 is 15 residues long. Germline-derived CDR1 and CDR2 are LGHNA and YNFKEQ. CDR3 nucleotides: TGTGCCAGCAGCCCGAGCCCCCCCGAGAGCAATGAGCAGTTCTTC. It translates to CASSPSPPESNEQFF.

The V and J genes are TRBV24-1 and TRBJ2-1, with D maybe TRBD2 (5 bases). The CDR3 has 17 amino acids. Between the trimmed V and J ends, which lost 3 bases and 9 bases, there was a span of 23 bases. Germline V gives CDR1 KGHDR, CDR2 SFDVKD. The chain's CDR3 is CATSDPSSSQPRGEQFF. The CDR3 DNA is TGTGCCACCAGTGATCCGTCGTCTAGCCAGCCACGGGGTGAGCAGTTCTTC.

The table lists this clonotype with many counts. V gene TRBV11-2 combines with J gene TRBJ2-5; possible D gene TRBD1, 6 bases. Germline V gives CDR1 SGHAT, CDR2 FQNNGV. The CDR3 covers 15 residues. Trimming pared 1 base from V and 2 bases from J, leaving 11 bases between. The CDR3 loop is CASSLVRGTQETQYF. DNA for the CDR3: TGTGCCAGCAGCTTAGTTAGGGGGACGCAAGAGACCCAGTACTTC.

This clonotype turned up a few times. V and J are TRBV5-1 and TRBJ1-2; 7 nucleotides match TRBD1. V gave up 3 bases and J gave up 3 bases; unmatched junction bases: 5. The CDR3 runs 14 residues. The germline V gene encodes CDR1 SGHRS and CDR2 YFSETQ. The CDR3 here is CASSYDRAYYGYTF. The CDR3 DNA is TGCGCCAGCAGCTACGACAGGGCCTACTATGGCTACACCTTC.

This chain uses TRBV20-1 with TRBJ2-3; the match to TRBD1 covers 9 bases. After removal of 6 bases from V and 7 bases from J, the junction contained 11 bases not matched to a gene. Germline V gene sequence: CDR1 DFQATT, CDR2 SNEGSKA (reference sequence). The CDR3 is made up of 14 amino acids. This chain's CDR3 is CSAARDRVENTQYF. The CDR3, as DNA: TGCAGTGCAGCCCGGGACAGGGTCGAGAATACGCAGTATTTT.

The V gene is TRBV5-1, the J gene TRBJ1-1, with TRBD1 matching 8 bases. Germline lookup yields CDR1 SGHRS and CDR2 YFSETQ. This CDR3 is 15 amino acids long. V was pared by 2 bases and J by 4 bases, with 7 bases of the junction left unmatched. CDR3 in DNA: TGCGCCAGCAGCTTCCGGACAGGGCGGACCACTGAAGCTTTCTTT. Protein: CASSFRTGRTTEAFF.

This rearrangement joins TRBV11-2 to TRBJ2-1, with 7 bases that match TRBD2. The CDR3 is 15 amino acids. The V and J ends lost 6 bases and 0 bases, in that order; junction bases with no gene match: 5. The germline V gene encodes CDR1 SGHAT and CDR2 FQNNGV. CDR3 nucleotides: TGTGCCAGCAGACCACTAGCGTTCTCCTACAATGAGCAGTTCTTC. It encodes CASRPLAFSYNEQFF.

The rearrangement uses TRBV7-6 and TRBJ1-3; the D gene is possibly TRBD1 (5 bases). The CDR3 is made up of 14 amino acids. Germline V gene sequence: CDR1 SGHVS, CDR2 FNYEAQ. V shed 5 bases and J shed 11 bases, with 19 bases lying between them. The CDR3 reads CASSLEGTGVAIYF. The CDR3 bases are TGTGCCAGCAGCCTAGAGGGGACGGGTGTCGCCATATATTTT.

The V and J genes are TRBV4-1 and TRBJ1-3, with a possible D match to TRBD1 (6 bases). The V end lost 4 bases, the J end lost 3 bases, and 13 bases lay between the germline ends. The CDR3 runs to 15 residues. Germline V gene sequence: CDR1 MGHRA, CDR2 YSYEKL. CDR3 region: CASSPRTVDGNTIYF. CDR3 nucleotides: TGCGCCAGCAGCCCGCGGACAGTAGATGGAAACACCATATATTTT.

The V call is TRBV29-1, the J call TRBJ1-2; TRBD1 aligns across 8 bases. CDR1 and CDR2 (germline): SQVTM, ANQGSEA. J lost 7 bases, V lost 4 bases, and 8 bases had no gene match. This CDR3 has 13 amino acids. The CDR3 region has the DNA TGCAGCGTTGTGGGGCAGGGGGCGAGTGGCTACACCTTC. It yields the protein CSVVGQGASGYTF.

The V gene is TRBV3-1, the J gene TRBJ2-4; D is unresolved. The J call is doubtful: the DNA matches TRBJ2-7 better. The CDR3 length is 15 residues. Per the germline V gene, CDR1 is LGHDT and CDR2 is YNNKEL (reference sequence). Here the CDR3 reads CASSQVIGRRNEQYF. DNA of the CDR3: TGTGCCAGCAGCCAAGTGATCGGCAGGCGGAACGAGCAGTACTTC.

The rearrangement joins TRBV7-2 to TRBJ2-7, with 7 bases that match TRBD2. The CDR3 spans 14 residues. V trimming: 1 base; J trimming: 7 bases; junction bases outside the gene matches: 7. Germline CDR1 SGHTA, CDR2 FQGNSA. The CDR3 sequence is CASSLVGGRGEQYF. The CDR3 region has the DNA TGTGCCAGCAGCTTAGTGGGCGGGAGAGGAGAGCAGTACTTC.

This chain's CDR3 is CAISESYRGYNEQFF. Written as DNA, the CDR3 is TGTGCCATCAGTGAGTCGTACAGGGGTTACAATGAGCAGTTCTTC. The chain joins TRBV10-3 to TRBJ2-1; 7 nucleotides line up with TRBD1. Germline trimming cut 0 bases from V and 4 bases from J; bases unmatched to any gene: 3. CDR3 size: 15 residues. Germline V CDR1 and CDR2: ENHRY, SYGVKD.